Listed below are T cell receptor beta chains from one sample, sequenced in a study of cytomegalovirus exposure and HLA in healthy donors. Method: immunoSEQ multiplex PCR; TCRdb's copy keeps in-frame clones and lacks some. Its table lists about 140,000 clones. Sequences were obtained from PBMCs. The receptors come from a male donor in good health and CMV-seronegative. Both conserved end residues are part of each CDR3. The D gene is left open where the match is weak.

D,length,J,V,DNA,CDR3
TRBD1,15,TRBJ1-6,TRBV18,TGTGCCAGCTCCCCGGGCAGGGGGGAGAATTCACCCCTCCACTTT,CASSPGRGENSPLHF
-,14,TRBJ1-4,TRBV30,TGTGCCTGTCAAAGGGGGGGGGCCGGTGAAAAACTGTTTTTT,CACQRGGAGEKLFF
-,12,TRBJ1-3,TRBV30,TGTGCCTGGAGCGGAGGGGGAAACACCATATATTTT,CAWSGGGNTIYF
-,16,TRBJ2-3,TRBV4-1,TGCGCCAGCAGCCAAGATTGGCTAGCAGGGGCAGATACGCAGTATTTT,CASSQDWLAGADTQYF
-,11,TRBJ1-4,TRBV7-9,TGTGCCAGCAGTCCGGATGAAAAACTGTTTTTT,CASSPDEKLFF
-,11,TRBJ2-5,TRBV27,TGTGCCAGCAGTCCAACAGGGACCCAGTACTTC,CASSPTGTQYF
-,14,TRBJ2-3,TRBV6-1,TGTGCCAGCAGTGGGGGGGGGCTAGGAGATACGCAGTATTTT,CASSGGGLGDTQYF
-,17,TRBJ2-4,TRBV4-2,TGTGCCAGCAGCCAAGCCGACCGGAGGGGTCCAGGAAACATTCAGTACTTC,CASSQADRRGPGNIQYF
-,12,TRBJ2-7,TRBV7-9,TGTGCCAGCAGCTTGAGCTCCTACGAGCAGTACTTC,CASSLSSYEQYF
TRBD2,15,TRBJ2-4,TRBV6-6,TGTGCCAGCAGTGCCTTGGGAGGGACCAAAAACATTCAGTACTTC,CASSALGGTKNIQYF
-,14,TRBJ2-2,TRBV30,TGTGCCTGGAGTCAGGGATTGAACACCGGGGAGCTGTTTTTT,CAWSQGLNTGELFF
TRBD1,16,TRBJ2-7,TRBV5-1,TGCGCCAGCAGCTTGGCCTCCGGACAGGGGGCCAACGAGCAGTACTTC,CASSLASGQGANEQYF
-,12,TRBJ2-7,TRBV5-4,TGTGCCAGCAGCGAGACTAGTAACGAGCAGTACTTC,CASSETSNEQYF
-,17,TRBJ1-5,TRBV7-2,TGTGCCAGCAGCTTAGGAACACAGGGTTGGGGAAATCAGCCCCAGCATTTT,CASSLGTQGWGNQPQHF
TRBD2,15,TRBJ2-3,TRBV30,TGTGCCTGGACTCTGGGGACTAGCGGCGCAGATACGCAGTATTTT,CAWTLGTSGADTQYF
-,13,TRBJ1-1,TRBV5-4,TGTGCCAGCAGCTTGTCTTCCCTCCCTGAAGCTTTCTTT,CASSLSSLPEAFF
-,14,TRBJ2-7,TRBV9,TGTGCCAGCAGCAAAGGGGGGGCCACCTACGAGCAGTACTTC,CASSKGGATYEQYF
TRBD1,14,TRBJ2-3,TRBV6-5,TGTGCCAGCAGGCGACAGGGGACTCGGGATACGCAGTATTTT,CASRRQGTRDTQYF
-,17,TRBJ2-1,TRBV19,TGTGCCAGTAGTATAGAGGCCCGGGGGAGGCGGTACAATGAGCAGTTCTTC,CASSIEARGRRYNEQFF
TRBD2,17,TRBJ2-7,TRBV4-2,TGTGCCAGCAGCCAAGATTACAAGGCGGGGGGGCTCTACGAGCAGTACTTC,CASSQDYKAGGLYEQYF
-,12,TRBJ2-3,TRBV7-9,TGTGCCAGCAGCTTAGGAGCAGATACGCAGTATTTT,CASSLGADTQYF
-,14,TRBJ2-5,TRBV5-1,TGCGCCAGCAGCCCAGGACAGACCCCCGAGACCCAGTACTTC,CASSPGQTPETQYF
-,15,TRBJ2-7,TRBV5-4,TGTGCCAGCAGACAGGACCGACCGAGCTCCTACGAGCAGTACTTC,CASRQDRPSSYEQYF
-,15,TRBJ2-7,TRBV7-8,TGTGCCAGCAGCCTATCCGACGACAGTTCCTACGAGCAGTACTTC,CASSLSDDSSYEQYF